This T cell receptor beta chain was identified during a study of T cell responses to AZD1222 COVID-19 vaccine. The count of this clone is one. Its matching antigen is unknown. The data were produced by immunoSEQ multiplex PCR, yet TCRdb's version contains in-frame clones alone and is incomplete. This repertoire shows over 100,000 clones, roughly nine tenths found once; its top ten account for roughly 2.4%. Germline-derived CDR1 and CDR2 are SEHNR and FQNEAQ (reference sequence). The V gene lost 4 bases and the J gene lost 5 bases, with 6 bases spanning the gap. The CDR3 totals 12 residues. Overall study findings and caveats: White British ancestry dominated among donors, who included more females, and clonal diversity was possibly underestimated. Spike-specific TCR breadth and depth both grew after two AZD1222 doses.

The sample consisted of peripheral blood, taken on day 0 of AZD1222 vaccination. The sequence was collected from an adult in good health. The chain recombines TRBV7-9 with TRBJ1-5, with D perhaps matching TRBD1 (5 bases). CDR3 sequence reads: CASSWGDQPQHF. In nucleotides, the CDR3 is TGTGCCAGCAGCTGGGGGGATCAGCCCCAGCATTTT.